This entry is about one T cell receptor (beta chain). Its antigen is currently unknown. The sample is drawn from a study of cytomegalovirus exposure and HLA in healthy donors. General observations from the study: TCR beta sequences reportedly predicted most subjects' HLA-A and HLA-B alleles accurately.

The study ran its PCR with 60 Vbeta and 13 Jbeta primers. The repertoire was sequenced with immunoSEQ multiplex PCR; TCRdb's copy has only in-frame clones and lacks some. The sample holds over 65,000 clones, around 75% seen once. The CDR3 extends over 13 amino acids. Losses at the gene ends were 6 bases for V and 8 bases for J; bases not matched to a gene: 8. Germline V CDR1 and CDR2: SNHLY, FYNNEI. The chain couples TRBV2 to TRBJ1-2, with 8 bases matching TRBD1. What was sequenced was PBMCs. The TCR originated in a woman between 40 and 50 years old in good health and CMV-seropositive. The CDR3 is CASSADRAGGYTF. In nucleotides, the CDR3 is TGTGCCAGCAGCGCGGACAGGGCTGGAGGCTACACCTTC.